Listed here are 23 T cell receptor beta chains from one sample, sequenced in a study of blood T cell repertoires in COVID-19. TCRdb keeps only in-frame clones here, not all; method: immunoSEQ multiplex PCR. Of some 55,000 clones listed, 60% to 80% are singletons. The sample consisted of peripheral blood. These receptor sequences come from an older man with active or convalescent COVID-19.

The chain has TRBV13 and TRBJ2-3, with D perhaps TRBD2 (5 bases). The germline V gene has CDR1 PRHDT and CDR2 FYEKMQ (reference sequence). The CDR3 extends over 13 amino acids. Trimming shortened V by 5 bases and J by 2 bases, and 8 bases separated the two germline ends. The DNA for the CDR3 is TGTGCCAGCAGCCGGGAATCCACAGATACGCAGTATTTT. Amino acid sequence: CASSRESTDTQYF.

This clone was counted between two and nine times. V is TRBV5-1 and J is TRBJ2-7; D uncertain. Per germline, CDR1 SGHRS and CDR2 YFSETQ. The V gene lost 4 bases and the J gene lost 6 bases, with 14 bases spanning the gap. This CDR3 comprises 13 residues. The CDR3 spells CASSANSFAEQYF. The CDR3 DNA follows: TGCGCCAGCAGCGCGAACTCCTTTGCCGAGCAGTACTTC.

The J gene is TRBJ1-2, the V gene TRBV5-1, with TRBD1 matching over 8 bases. The CDR3 sequence is 12 residues long. Trimming at V came to 4 bases and at J to 6 bases, leaving 2 bases not matched to a gene. CDR1 is SGHRS, CDR2 YFSETQ, per germline. CDR3 region: CASSRQGNGYTF. The CDR3 bases are TGCGCCAGCAGCCGACAGGGGAATGGCTACACCTTC.

The V and J genes are TRBV19 and TRBJ1-2; maybe TRBD1 (6 bases). Germline V gene sequence: CDR1 LNHDA, CDR2 SQIVND (reference sequence). The CDR3 has 16 residues. V lost 3 bases and J lost 0, with 14 bases in between. The CDR3 is CASSMWSGATNYGYTF. CDR3 bases: TGTGCCAGTAGTATGTGGTCAGGGGCTACTAACTATGGCTACACCTTC.

The chain is built from TRBV19 and TRBJ2-3; no definite D call. The V gene's germline CDR1 is LNHDA and CDR2 SQIVND (reference sequence). Trimming stripped 4 bases from V and 3 bases from J, with 8 bases between. This CDR3 region has 13 residues. For the CDR3, the DNA is TGTGCCAGTAGTACCGGTCTTACAGATACGCAGTATTTT. Translation gives CASSTGLTDTQYF.

This clone came up many times. Other DNA sequences in this specimen translate into the identical CDR3. This chain joins TRBV7-2 and TRBJ2-5, with D possibly TRBD2 on 8 matching bases. V lost 5 bases and J 5 bases, leaving 21 bases between the germline ends. The V gene's germline CDR1 is SGHTA and CDR2 FQGNSA. The CDR3 is 16 residues long. The CDR3 bases are TGTGCCAGCAGCAGAGGACTAGCAGGGGGTCGGGAGACCCAGTACTTC. As protein: CASSRGLAGGRETQYF.

Of note for this clone: Other DNA sequences from this sample encode an identical CDR3 as well. The chain has TRBV30 and TRBJ2-3, with 7 bases matching TRBD2. Trimming removed 2 bases from V and 5 bases from J; junction bases left unmatched: 10. From germline, CDR1 is GTSNPN and CDR2 SVGIG (reference sequence). The CDR3 runs 15 residues. CDR3 protein: CAWSPRAGEGDTQYF. The CDR3 DNA reads as TGTGCCTGGAGTCCGAGGGCGGGGGAGGGAGATACGCAGTATTTT.

This chain links TRBV19 with TRBJ2-1, with TRBD2 identical over 9 bases. CDR3 length equals 15 residues. The J segment lost 5 bases and the V segment lost 1 base, leaving 3 bases of the junction unmatched. CDR1 is LNHDA and CDR2 is SQIVND in the germline V gene (reference sequence). In nucleotides, the CDR3 is TGTGCCAGTAGTATAGCTCTAGCGGGAAACAATGAGCAGTTCTTC. It encodes CASSIALAGNNEQFF. Supplemented by reference TRBV19 and TRBJ2-1, the full variable domain reads DGGITQSPKYLFRKEGQNVTLSCEQNLNHDAMYWYRQDPGQGLRLIYYSQIVNDFQKGDIAEGYSVSREKKESFPLTVTSAQKNPTAFYLCASSIALAGNNEQFFGPGTRLTVL.

The chain uses TRBV18 and TRBJ1-1, with D possibly TRBD1 on 5 matching bases. The V end lost 4 bases, the J end lost 0 bases, and 12 bases lay between the germline ends. The CDR3 is 15 amino acids. Germline assignment: CDR1 KGHSH and CDR2 LQKENI. CDR3 sequence reads: CASSHRSDLNTEAFF. The CDR3 region has the DNA TGTGCCAGCTCACACAGGAGCGATTTGAACACTGAAGCTTTCTTT. The full variable domain, completed using reference TRBV18 and TRBJ1-1, is NAGVMQNPRHLVRRRGQEARLRCSPMKGHSHVYWYRQLPEEGLKFMVYLQKENIIDESGMPKERFSAEFPKEGPSILRIQQVVRGDSAAYFCASSHRSDLNTEAFFGQGTRLTVV.

V gene TRBV24-1 combines with J gene TRBJ1-1; 10 bases match TRBD1. The germline V gene encodes CDR1 KGHDR and CDR2 SFDVKD. This CDR3 has 16 amino acids. Trimming at V came to 2 bases and at J to 4 bases, leaving 6 bases not matched to a gene. CDR3: CATSDSLGQGGTEAFF. In nucleotides, the CDR3 is TGTGCCACCAGTGATTCCCTCGGACAGGGGGGCACTGAAGCTTTCTTT.

V and J are TRBV11-2 and TRBJ2-6; D remains unclear. The germline V gene encodes CDR1 SGHAT and CDR2 FQNNGV. V was pared by 3 bases and J by 4 bases, with 10 bases between. The CDR3 totals 15 residues. DNA of the CDR3: TGTGCCAGCAGCTTTCCAGGCACAGGGGCCAACGTCCTGACTTTC. Residues: CASSFPGTGANVLTF.

V and J are TRBV18 and TRBJ2-1; 11 bases fit TRBD2. Germline loops: CDR1 KGHSH, CDR2 LQKENI. This CDR3 has 17 amino acids. The V gene end was trimmed by 0 bases and the J gene end by 4 bases; junction bases not matched to a gene: 5. In nucleotides, the CDR3 is TGTGCCAGCTCACCACCGTTGAGACTAGCGGGATACAATGAGCAGTTCTTC. This codes for CASSPPLRLAGYNEQFF.

The chain employs TRBV29-1 and TRBJ1-3; D gene ambiguous. The germline V gene encodes CDR1 SQVTM and CDR2 ANQGSEA. The CDR3 consists of 12 residues. V was trimmed by 6 bases and J by 0 bases, leaving 6 bases between them. The CDR3 bases are TGCAGCGTCCGGGGCTCTGGAAACACCATATATTTT. Its protein product is CSVRGSGNTIYF.

This clone has more than one count but fewer than ten. The J gene is TRBJ1-5, the V gene TRBV4-1, with D maybe TRBD1 (5 bases). The CDR3 totals 15 residues. Per germline, CDR1 MGHRA and CDR2 YSYEKL. The ends were cut back, 6 bases at V and 5 bases at J, with 17 bases in the middle. The CDR3 DNA reads as TGCGCCAGCAGTACATTTAGGACATTAGATCAGCCCCAGCATTTT. Translating gives CASSTFRTLDQPQHF.

The chain is built from TRBV7-2 and TRBJ2-7, with 11 nucleotides matching TRBD1. CDR1 SGHTA and CDR2 FQGNSA come from the germline V gene. Trimming cost V 4 bases and J 12 bases; bases outside gene matches: 5. The CDR3 sequence is 12 residues long. The CDR3 protein is CASSSRTGGRYF. CDR3 nucleotides: TGTGCCAGCAGCTCCCGGACAGGGGGCAGGTACTTC.

This clone was found a few times. The rearrangement links TRBV15 to TRBJ1-1; a possible D gene is TRBD1 (6 bases). The CDR3 runs 16 residues. CDR1 and CDR2 from the germline V gene are LNHNV and YYDKDF (reference sequence). V lost 0 bases and J lost 2, with 13 bases in between. The chain's CDR3 is CATSRDLGHQNTEAFF. The CDR3 DNA is TGTGCCACCAGCAGAGATCTGGGACACCAAAACACTGAAGCTTTCTTT.

The V and J genes are TRBV7-3 and TRBJ2-2; weak D call: TRBD1 (5 bases). Trimming took 5 bases from V and 5 from J, leaving 18 bases between them. The CDR3 sequence is 16 residues long. Germline CDR1 reads SGHTA; CDR2 reads FQGTGA. The CDR3 sequence: CASSPKSGWGTGELFF. In DNA form, the CDR3 reads TGTGCCAGCAGCCCAAAGTCAGGGTGGGGAACCGGGGAGCTGTTTTTT.

The chain recombines TRBV27 with TRBJ2-1; 9 positions agree with TRBD2. The CDR3 loop spans 14 amino acids. The germline gives CDR1 MNHEY, CDR2 SMNVEV (reference sequence). J lost 7 bases, V lost 2 bases, and 3 bases had no gene match. This CDR3 is CASSLLAGRNEQFF. The CDR3 DNA reads TGTGCCAGCAGTTTACTAGCGGGAAGGAATGAGCAGTTCTTC.

The J gene is TRBJ1-1, the V gene TRBV5-1; the D gene is possibly TRBD1 (5 bases). This CDR3 has 14 amino acids. The germline V gene encodes CDR1 SGHRS and CDR2 YFSETQ. V was pared by 2 bases and J by 8 bases, with 16 bases between. In nucleotides, the CDR3 is TGCGCCAGCAGCTTCCGAACCCAGGGAACCGAAGCTTTCTTT. Amino acids: CASSFRTQGTEAFF.

In its sample, this clone was seen a few times. The genes are TRBV7-3 and TRBJ2-3; TRBD2 agrees at 7 bases. Germline assignment: CDR1 SGHTA and CDR2 FQGTGA. This CDR3 is built from 15 residues. V lost 5 bases and J lost 0; bases outside the gene matches: 5. Here the CDR3 DNA reads TGTGCCAGCAGCCGAAGCGGGATTAGCACAGATACGCAGTATTTT. Encoded protein: CASSRSGISTDTQYF.

This clone was counted a few times. The chain joins TRBV7-2 to TRBJ1-2; TRBD1 matches at 9 bases. CDR3 size: 16 residues. Per germline, CDR1 SGHTA and CDR2 FQGNSA. The V gene end was trimmed by 5 bases and the J gene end by 3 bases; junction bases not matched to a gene: 10. The CDR3 loop reads CASSPRTGVRDYGYTF. CDR3 DNA: TGTGCCAGCAGCCCCCGGACAGGGGTTCGTGACTATGGCTACACCTTC.

CDR3 in DNA: TGCAGCGTTGTGGGAGGGACTCTCGGCACCTATGGCTACACCTTC. Translation: CSVVGGTLGTYGYTF. The chain couples TRBV29-1 to TRBJ1-2; D possibly corresponds to TRBD1 (5 bases). The germline CDR1 and CDR2 sequences are SQVTM and ANQGSEA. There are 15 residues in the CDR3. The V and J ends lost 4 bases and 4 bases respectively, with 19 bases between them.

The chain is built from TRBV10-3 and TRBJ2-5; D call uncertain. Per the germline V gene, CDR1 is ENHRY and CDR2 is SYGVKD. The CDR3 extends over 14 amino acids. The V end lost 0 bases, the J end lost 5 bases, and 10 bases lay between the germline ends. DNA of the CDR3: TGTGCCATCAGTGAGTCGTGGTCAGCGGAGACCCAGTACTTC. It yields the protein CAISESWSAETQYF.